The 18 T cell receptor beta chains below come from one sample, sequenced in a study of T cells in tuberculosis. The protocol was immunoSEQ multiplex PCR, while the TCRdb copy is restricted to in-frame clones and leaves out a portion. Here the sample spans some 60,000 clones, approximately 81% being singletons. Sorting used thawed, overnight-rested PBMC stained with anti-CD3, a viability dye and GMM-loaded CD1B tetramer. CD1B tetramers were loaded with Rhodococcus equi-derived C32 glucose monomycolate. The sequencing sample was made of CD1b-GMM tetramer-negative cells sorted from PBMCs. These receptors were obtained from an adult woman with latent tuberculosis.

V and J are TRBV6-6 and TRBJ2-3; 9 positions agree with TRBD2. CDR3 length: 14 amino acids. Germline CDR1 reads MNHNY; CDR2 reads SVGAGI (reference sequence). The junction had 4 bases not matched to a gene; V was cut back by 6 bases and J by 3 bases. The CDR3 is CASSQTSGTDTQYF. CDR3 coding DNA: TGTGCCAGCAGCCAGACTAGCGGTACAGATACGCAGTATTTT.

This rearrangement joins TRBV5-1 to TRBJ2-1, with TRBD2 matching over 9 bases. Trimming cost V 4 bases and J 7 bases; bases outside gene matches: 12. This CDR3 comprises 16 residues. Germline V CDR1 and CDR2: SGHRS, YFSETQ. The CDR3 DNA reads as TGCGCCAGCAGCGTCGCCGGGACTAGCCTTATAAATGAGCAGTTCTTC. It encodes CASSVAGTSLINEQFF.

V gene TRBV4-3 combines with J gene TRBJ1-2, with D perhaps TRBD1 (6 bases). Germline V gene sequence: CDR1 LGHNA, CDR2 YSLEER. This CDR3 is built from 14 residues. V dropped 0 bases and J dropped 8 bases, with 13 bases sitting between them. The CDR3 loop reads CASSQDRGGVGYTF. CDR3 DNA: TGCGCCAGCAGCCAAGATAGGGGGGGGGTAGGCTACACCTTC.

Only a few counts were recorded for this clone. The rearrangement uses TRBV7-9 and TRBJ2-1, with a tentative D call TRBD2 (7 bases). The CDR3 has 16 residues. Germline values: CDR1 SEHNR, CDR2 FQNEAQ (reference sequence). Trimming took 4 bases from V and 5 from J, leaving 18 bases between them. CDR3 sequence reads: CASSSRNREGDNEQFF. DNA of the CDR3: TGTGCCAGCAGCTCTAGGAATAGGGAGGGGGACAATGAGCAGTTCTTC.

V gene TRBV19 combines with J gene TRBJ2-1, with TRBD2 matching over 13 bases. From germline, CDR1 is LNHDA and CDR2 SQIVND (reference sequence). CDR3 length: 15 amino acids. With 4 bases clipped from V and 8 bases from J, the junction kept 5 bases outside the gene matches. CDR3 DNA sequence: TGTGCCAGTAGTAGGACTAGCGGGAGTGTAGATGAGCAGTTCTTC. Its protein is CASSRTSGSVDEQFF.

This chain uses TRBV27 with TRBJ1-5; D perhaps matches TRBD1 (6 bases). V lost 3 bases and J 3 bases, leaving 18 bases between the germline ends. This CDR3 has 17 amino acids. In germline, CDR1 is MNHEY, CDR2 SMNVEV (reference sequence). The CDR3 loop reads CASSFSPPTGTNQPQHF. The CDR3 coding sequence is TGTGCCAGCAGTTTCTCCCCCCCGACAGGTACCAATCAGCCCCAGCATTTT.

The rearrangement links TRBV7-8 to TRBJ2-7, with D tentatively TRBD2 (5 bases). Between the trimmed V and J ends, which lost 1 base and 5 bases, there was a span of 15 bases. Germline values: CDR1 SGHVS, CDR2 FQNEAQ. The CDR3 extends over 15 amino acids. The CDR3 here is CASSLVGGSGNEQYF. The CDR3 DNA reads TGTGCCAGCAGCTTAGTGGGTGGGAGCGGAAACGAGCAGTACTTC. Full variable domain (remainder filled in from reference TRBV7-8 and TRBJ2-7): GAGVSQSPRYKVAKRGQDVALRCDPISGHVSLFWYQQALGQGPEFLTYFQNEAQLDKSGLPSDRFFAERPEGSVSTLKIQRTQQEDSAVYLCASSLVGGSGNEQYFGPGTRLTVT.

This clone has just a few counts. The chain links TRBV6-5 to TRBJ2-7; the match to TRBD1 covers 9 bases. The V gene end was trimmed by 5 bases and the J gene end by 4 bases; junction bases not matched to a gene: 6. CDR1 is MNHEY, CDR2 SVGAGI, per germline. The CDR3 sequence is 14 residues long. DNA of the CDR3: TGTGCCAGCAGTCTCTGGACAGGGGAGTACGAGCAGTACTTC. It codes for CASSLWTGEYEQYF.

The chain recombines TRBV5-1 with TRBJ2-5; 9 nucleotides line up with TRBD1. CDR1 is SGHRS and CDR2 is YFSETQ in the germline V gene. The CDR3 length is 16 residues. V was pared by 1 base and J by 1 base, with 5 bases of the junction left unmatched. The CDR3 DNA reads TGCGCCAGCAGCTTGATTCGGGACAGGGCCCAAGAGACCCAGTACTTC. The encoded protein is CASSLIRDRAQETQYF.

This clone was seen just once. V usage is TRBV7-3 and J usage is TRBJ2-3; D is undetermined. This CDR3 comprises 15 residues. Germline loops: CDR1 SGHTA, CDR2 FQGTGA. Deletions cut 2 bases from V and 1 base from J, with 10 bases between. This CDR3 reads CASSLGPDRTDTQYF. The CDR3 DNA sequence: TGTGCCAGCAGCTTAGGGCCAGACCGCACAGATACGCAGTATTTT.

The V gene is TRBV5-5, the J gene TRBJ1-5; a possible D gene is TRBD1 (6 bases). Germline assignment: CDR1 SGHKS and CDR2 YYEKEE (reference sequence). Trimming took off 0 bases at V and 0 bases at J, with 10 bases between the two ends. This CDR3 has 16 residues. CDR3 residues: CASSLGIRGSNQPQHF. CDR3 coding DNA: TGTGCCAGCAGCTTGGGGATCAGGGGTAGCAATCAGCCCCAGCATTTT.

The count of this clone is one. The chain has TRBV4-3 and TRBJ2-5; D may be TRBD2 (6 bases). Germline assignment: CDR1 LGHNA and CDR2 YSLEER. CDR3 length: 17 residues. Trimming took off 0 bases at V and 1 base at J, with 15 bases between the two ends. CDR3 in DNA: TGCGCCAGCAGCCAAGACCCCCGTGCCGGGGGCCAAGAGACCCAGTACTTC. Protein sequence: CASSQDPRAGGQETQYF.

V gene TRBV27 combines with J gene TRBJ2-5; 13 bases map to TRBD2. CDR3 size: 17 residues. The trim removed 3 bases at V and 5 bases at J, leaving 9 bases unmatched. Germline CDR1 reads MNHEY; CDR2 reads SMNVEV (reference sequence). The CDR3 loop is CASSFTSGRASRETQYF. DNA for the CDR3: TGTGCCAGCAGTTTTACTAGCGGGAGGGCCTCAAGGGAGACCCAGTACTTC.

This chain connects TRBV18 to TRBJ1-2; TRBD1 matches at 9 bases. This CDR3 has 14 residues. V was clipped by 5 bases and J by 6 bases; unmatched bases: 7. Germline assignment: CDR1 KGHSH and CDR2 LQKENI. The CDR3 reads CASSMLGQGNGYTF. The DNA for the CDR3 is TGTGCCAGCTCAATGCTGGGACAGGGAAATGGCTACACCTTC.

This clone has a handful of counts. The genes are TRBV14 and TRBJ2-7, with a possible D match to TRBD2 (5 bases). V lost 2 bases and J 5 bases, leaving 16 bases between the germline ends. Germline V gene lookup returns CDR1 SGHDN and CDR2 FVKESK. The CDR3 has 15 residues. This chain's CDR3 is CASSQYGGHKDEQYF. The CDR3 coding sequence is TGTGCCAGCAGCCAATACGGAGGCCACAAGGACGAGCAGTACTTC.

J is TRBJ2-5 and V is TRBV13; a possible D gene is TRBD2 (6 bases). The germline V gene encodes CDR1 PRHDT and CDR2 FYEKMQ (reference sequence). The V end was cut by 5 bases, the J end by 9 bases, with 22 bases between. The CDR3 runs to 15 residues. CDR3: CASSPPGSGGRAQYF. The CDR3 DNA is TGTGCCAGCAGCCCTCCGGGTAGCGGCGGTAGGGCCCAGTACTTC.

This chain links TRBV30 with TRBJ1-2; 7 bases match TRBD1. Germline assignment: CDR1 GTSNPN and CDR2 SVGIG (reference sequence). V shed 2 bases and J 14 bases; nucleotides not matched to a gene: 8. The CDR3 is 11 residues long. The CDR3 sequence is CAWSPQGVRTF. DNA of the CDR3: TGTGCCTGGAGTCCTCAGGGGGTACGGACCTTC.

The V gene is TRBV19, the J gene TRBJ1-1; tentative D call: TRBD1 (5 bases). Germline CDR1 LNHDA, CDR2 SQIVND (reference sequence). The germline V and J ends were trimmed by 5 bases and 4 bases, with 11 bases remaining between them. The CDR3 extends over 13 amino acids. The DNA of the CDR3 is TGTGCCAGTAGTTTCCGCAGGGCCACTGAAGCTTTCTTT. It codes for CASSFRRATEAFF.